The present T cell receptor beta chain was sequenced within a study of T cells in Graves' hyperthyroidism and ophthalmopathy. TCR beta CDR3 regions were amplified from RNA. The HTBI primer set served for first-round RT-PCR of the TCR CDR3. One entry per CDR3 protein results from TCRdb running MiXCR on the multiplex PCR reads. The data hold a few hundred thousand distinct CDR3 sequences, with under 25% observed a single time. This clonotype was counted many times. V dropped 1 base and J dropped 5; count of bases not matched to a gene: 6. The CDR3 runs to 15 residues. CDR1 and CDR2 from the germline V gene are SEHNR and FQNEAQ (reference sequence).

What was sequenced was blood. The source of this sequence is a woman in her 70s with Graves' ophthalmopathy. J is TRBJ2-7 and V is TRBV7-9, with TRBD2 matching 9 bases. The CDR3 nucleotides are TGTGCCAGCAGCTTAGGAGGACTAGCGAACCACGAGCAGTACTTC. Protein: CASSLGGLANHEQYF.